The T cell receptor (beta chain) described here comes from a study of blood T cell repertoires in COVID-19. Looking at the study overall: COVID-19 samples from acute and convalescent phases originated in the United States, Italy and Spain.

In germline, CDR1 is SQVTM, CDR2 ANQGSEA. V trimming: 6 bases; J trimming: 4 bases; junction bases outside the gene matches: 4. The CDR3 is made up of 14 amino acids. The repertoire was sequenced with immunoSEQ multiplex PCR; TCRdb's copy has only in-frame clones and lacks some. Of over 70,000 clones listed, about four fifths were seen once; the top ten hold 6.3%. Sequences were obtained from peripheral blood. This sequence was found in a man in his sixties or seventies with COVID-19, enrolled during active disease. The rearrangement joins TRBV29-1 to TRBJ1-5; TRBD1 aligns across 12 bases. The DNA for the CDR3 is TGCAGCGTAAGGGGACAGGGGGCTAATCAGCCCCAGCATTTT. Translated: CSVRGQGANQPQHF.